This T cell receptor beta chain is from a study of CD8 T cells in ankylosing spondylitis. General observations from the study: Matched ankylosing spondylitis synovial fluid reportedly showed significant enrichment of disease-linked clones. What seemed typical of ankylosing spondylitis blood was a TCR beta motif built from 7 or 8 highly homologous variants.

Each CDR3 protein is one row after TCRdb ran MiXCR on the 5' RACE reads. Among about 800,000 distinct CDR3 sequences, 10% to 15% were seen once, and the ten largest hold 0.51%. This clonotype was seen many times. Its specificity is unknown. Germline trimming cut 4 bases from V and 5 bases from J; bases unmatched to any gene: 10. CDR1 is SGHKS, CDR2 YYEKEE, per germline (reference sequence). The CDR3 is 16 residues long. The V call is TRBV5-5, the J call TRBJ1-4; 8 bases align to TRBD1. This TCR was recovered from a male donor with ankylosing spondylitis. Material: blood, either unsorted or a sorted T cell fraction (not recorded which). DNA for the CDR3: TGTGCCAGCAGCGCGGGCCGGGACAGGCCCAATGAAAAACTGTTTTTT. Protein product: CASSAGRDRPNEKLFF.